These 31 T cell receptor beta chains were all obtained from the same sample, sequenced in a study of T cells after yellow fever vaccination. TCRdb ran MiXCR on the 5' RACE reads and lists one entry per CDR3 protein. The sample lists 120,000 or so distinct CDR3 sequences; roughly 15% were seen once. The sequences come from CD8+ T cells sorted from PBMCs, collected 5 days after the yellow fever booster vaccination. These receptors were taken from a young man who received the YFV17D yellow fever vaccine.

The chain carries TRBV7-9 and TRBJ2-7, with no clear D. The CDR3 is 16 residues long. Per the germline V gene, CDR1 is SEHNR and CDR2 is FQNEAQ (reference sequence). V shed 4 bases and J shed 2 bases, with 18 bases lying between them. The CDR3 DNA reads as TGTGCCAGCAGCTCCGGTCCGGTACAGTTTACCTACGAGCAGTACTTC. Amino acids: CASSSGPVQFTYEQYF.

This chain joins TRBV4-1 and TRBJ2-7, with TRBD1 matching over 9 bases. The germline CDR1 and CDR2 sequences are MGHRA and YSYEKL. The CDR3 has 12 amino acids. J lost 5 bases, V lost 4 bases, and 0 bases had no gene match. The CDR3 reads CASSRQGDEQYF. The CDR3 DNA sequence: TGCGCCAGCAGCCGACAGGGGGACGAGCAGTACTTC.

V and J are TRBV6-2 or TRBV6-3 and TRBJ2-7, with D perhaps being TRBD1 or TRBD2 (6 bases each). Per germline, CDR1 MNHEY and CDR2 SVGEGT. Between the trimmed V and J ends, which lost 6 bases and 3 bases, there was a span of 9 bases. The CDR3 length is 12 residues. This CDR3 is CASRRGHYEQYF. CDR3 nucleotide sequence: TGTGCCAGCAGGCGGGGACACTACGAGCAGTACTTC.

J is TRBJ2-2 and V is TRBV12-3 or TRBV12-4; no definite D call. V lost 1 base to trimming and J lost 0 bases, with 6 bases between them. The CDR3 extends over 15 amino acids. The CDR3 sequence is CASSLGGPNTGELFF. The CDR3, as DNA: TGTGCCAGCAGTTTAGGGGGTCCGAACACCGGGGAGCTGTTTTTT.

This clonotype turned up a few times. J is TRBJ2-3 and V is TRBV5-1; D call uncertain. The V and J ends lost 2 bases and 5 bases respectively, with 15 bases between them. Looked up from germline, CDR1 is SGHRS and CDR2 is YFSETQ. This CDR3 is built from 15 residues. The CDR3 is CASSFGLGSIDTQYF. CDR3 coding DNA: TGCGCCAGCAGCTTCGGTCTCGGAAGTATAGATACGCAGTATTTT.

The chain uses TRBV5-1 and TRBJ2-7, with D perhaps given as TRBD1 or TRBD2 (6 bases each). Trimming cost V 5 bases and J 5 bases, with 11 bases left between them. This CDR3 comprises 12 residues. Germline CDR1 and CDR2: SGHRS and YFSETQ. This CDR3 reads CASRGGQNEQYF. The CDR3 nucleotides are TGCGCCAGCAGGGGAGGACAGAACGAGCAGTACTTC.

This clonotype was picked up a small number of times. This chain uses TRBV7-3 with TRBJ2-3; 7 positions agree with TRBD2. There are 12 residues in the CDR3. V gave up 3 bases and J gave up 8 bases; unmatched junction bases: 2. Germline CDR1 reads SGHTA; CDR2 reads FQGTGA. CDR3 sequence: CASSLGEGTQYF. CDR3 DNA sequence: TGTGCCAGCAGCTTGGGGGAGGGTACGCAGTATTTT.

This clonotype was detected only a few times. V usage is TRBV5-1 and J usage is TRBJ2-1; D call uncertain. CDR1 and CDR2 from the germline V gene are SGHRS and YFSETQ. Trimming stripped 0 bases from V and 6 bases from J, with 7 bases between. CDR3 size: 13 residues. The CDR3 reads CASSLVGGNEQFF. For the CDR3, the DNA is TGCGCCAGCAGCTTGGTCGGTGGCAATGAGCAGTTCTTC.

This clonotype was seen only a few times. The CDR3 DNA reads as TGCAGCGTTGAGGTCACAGGGACCTCCTACAATGAGCAGTTCTTC. Translated, it gives CSVEVTGTSYNEQFF. J is TRBJ2-1 and V is TRBV29-1, with D possibly being TRBD1 (6 bases). The CDR3 length is 15 residues. Germline assignment: CDR1 SQVTM and CDR2 ANQGSEA. V was clipped by 3 bases and J by 0 bases, with 12 bases between them.

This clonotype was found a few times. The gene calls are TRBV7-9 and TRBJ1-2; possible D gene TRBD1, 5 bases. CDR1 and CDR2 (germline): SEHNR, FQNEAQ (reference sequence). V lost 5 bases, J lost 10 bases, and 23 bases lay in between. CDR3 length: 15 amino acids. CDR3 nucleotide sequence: TGTGCCAGCAGCCAGTTCGGAGCCGCGGGGACTGACTACACCTTC. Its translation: CASSQFGAAGTDYTF.

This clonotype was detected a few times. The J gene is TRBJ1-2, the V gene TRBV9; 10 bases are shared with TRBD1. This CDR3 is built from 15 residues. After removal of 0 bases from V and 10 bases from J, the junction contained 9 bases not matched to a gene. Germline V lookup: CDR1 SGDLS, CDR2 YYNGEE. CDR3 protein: CASSVAGTGVLDYTF. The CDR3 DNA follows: TGTGCCAGCAGCGTAGCTGGGACAGGGGTTTTAGACTACACCTTC.

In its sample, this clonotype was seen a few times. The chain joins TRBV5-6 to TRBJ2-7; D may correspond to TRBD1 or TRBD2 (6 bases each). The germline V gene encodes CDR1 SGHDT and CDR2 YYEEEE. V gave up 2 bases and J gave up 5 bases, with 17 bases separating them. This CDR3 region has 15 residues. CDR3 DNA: TGTGCCAGCAGCTTCGGGGGCCTCCCAGCCCACGAGCAGTACGTC. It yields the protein CASSFGGLPAHEQYV.

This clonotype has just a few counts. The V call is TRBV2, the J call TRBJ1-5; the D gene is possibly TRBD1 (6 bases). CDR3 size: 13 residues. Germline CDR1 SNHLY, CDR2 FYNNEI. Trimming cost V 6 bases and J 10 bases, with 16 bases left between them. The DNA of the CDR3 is TGTGCCAGCAGGGGGGCATCCTTCGATCCCCAGCATTTT. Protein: CASRGASFDPQHF.

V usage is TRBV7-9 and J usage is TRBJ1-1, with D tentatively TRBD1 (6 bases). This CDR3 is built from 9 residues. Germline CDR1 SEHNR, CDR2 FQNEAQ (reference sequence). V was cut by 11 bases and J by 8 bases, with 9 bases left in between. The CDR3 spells CAEGTEAFF. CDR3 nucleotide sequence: TGTGCCGAGGGGACAGAAGCTTTCTTT.

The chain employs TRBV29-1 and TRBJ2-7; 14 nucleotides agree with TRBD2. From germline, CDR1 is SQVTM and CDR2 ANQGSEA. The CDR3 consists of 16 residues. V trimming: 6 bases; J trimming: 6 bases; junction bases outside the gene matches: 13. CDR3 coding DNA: TGCAGCGTCGAATCGGGACTAGCGGGGGACCCTCTCGAGCAGTACTTC. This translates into CSVESGLAGDPLEQYF.

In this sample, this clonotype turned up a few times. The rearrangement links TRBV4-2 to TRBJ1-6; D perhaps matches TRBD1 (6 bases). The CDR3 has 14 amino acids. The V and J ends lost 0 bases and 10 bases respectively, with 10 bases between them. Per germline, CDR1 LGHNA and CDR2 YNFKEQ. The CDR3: CASSQDSGGSPLHF. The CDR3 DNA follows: TGTGCCAGCAGCCAAGACAGCGGGGGCTCACCCCTCCACTTT.

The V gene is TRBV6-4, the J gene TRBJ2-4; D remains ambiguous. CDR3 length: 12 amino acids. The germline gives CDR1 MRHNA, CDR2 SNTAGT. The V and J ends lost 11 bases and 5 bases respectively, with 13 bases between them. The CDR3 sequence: CAEQPQENIQYF. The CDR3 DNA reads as TGTGCCGAGCAGCCCCAGGAAAACATTCAGTACTTC.

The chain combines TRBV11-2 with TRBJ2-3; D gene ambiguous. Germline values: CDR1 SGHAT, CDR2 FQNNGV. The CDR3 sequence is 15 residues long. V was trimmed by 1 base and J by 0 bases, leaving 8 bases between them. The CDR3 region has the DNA TGTGCCAGCAGCTTAGGGATACTTAGCACAGATACGCAGTATTTT. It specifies CASSLGILSTDTQYF.

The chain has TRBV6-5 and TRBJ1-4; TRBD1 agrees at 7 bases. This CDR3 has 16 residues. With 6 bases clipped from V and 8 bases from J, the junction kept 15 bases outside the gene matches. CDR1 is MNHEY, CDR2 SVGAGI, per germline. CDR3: CASRPGTAPLWEKLFF. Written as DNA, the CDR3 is TGTGCCAGCAGGCCCGGGACAGCCCCTCTTTGGGAAAAACTGTTTTTT.

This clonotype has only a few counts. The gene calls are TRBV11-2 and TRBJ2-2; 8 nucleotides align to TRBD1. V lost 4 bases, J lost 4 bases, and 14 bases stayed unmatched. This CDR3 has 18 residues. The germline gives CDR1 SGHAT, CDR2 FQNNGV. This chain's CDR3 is CASSSTVGQGAATGELFF. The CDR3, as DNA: TGTGCCAGCAGCTCAACTGTCGGCCAGGGGGCGGCCACCGGGGAGCTGTTTTTT.

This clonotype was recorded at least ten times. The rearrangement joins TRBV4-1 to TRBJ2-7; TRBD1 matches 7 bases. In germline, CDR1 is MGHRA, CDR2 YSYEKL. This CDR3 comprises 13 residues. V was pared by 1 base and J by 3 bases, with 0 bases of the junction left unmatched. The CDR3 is CASSQGTGYEQYV. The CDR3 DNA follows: TGCGCCAGCAGCCAAGGGACAGGCTACGAGCAGTACGTC.

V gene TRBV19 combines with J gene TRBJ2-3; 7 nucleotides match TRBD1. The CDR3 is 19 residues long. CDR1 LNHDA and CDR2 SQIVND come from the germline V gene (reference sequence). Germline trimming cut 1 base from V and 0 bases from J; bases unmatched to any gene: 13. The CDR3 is CASSIGSKSGTESTDTQYF. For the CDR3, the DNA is TGTGCCAGTAGTATAGGGTCGAAGTCCGGGACAGAGAGCACAGATACGCAGTATTTT.

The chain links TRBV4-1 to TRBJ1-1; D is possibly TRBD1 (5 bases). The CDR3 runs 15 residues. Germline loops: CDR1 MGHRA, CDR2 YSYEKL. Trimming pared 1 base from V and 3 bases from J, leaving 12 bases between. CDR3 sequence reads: CASSQGAGRYTEAFF. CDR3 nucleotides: TGCGCCAGCAGCCAAGGGGCAGGGAGGTACACTGAAGCTTTCTTT.

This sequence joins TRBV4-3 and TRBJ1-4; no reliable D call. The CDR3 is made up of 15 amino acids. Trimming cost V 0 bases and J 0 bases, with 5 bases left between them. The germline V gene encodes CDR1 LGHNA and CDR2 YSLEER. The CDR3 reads CASSQDGATNEKLFF. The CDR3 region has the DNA TGCGCCAGCAGCCAAGATGGGGCAACTAATGAAAAACTGTTTTTT.

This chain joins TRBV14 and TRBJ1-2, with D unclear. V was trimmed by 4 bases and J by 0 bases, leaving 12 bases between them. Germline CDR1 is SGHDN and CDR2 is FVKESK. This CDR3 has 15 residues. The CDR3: CASSRSRTTNYGYTF. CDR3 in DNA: TGTGCCAGCAGCCGCAGCCGAACGACTAACTATGGCTACACCTTC.

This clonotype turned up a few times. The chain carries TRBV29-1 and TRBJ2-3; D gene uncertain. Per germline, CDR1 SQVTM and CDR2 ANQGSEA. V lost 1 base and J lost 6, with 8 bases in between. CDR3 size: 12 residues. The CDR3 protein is CSVEVPVDTQYF. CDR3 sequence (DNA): TGCAGCGTTGAAGTCCCGGTTGATACGCAGTATTTT.

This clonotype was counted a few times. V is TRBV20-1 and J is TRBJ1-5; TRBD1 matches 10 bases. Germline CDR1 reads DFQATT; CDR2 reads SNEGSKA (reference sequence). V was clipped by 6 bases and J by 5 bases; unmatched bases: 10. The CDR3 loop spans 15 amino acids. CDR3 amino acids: CSAPLRDRGYQPQHF. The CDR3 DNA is TGCAGTGCCCCACTCCGGGACAGGGGCTATCAGCCCCAGCATTTT.

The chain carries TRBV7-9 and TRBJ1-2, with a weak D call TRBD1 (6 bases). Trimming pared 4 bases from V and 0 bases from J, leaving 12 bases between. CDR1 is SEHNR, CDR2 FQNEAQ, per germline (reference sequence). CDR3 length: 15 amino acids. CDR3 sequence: CASSSWDTPNYGYTF. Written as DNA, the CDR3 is TGTGCCAGCAGCTCTTGGGACACCCCTAACTATGGCTACACCTTC.

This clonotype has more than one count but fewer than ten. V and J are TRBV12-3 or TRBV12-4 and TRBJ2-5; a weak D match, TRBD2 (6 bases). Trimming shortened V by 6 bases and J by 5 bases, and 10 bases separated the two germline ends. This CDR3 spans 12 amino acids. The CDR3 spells CASRTGGETQYF. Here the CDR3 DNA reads TGTGCCAGCAGAACAGGAGGGGAGACCCAGTACTTC.

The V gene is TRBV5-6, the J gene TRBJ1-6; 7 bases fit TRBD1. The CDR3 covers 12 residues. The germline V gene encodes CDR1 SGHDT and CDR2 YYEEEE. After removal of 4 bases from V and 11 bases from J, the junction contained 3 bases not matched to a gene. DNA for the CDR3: TGTGCCAGCAGCGCGACAGGGCCACCCCTCCACTTT. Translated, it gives CASSATGPPLHF.

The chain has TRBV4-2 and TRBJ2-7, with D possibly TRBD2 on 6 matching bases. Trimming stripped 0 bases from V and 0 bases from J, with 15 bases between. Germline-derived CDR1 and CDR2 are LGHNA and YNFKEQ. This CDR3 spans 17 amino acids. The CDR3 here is CASSQDQEAGLSYEQYV. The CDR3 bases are TGTGCCAGCAGCCAAGATCAAGAAGCGGGTCTCTCCTACGAGCAGTACGTC.